Given below is one T cell receptor beta chain in context. Here the CDR3 omits its conserved ending phenylalanine or tryptophan, so a read error is the likely source. The limits of the CDR3 on the DNA are not certain, so only TCRdb's listed CDR3 is given. These data belong to a study of CD8+CD57+ T cells in acquired aplastic anemia. Both ends counted, the CDR3 spans 12 residues. Germline CDR1 and CDR2: SGHVS and FQNEAQ. The sequenced patients had an expansion of CD8+CD57+ cells seen by flow cytometry. With no exception, the patients had severe acquired aplastic anemia. Profiles of TCR beta VDJ and CDR3 were generated from a genomic DNA template. TCRdb re-called the reads with MiXCR, one entry per CDR3 protein. The profile shows 200,000 to 300,000 distinct CDR3 sequences, around 82% of them singletons.

V gene TRBV7-8 combines with J gene TRBJ2-4; the D call TRBD2 from the table was never checked on the DNA. This TCR was recovered from a human donor with aplastic anemia. The source material was sorted CD4+, CD8+, or CD8+CD57+ T cells (not recorded which) from PBMCs. The CDR3 reads CASSLAGSIHTQ.